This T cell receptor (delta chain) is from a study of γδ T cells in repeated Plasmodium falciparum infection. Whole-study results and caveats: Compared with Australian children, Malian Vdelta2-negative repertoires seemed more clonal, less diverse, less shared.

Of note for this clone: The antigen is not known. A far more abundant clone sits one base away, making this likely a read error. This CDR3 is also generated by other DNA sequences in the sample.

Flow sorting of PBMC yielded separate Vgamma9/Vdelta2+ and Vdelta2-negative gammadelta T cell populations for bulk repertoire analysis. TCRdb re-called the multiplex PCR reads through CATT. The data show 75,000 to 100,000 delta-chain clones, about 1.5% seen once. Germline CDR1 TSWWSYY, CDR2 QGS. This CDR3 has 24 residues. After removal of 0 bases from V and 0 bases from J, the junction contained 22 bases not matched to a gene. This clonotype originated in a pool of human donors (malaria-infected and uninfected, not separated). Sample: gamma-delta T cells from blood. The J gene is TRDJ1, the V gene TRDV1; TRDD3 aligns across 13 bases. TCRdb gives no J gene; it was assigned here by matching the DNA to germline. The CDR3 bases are TGTGCTCTTGGGGAACTAATGGGCCATTCCCGCTGGGGACTGGGGGATACGGACACCGATAAACTCATCTTT. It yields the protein CALGELMGHSRWGLGDTDTDKLIF.